This T cell receptor (beta chain) stems from a study of identical twins. Study results and limitations: Twins showed weaker excess sharing in their beta out-of-frame sequences. Twin-shared out-of-frame alpha sequences were enriched for low generation probability. Invariant cells of the MAIT and iNKT types might have partly distorted the zero-insertion analyses.

As concerns this clonotype: Its specificity is unknown.

V shed 2 bases and J 2 bases; nucleotides not matched to a gene: 6. The CDR3 contains 16 residues. Addition of a universal primer site occurred through template switching, and cDNA carried unique molecular identifiers. TCRdb re-called the 5' RACE reads with MiXCR, one entry per CDR3 protein. The data contain under 300,000 distinct CDR3 sequences, 9.5% to 15% of them seen just once; the ten biggest clones take up 4% to 5%. The same sample was also used in a study of yellow fever vaccine responses in identical twins.

This TCR was recovered from a woman between 18 and 29 years old in good health. The rearrangement uses TRBV12-3 or TRBV12-4 and TRBJ2-1, with TRBD2 matching 7 bases. Material for sequencing was memory (CD45RO+) T cells sorted from blood. The chain's CDR3 is CASSLSGRPPYNEQFF. The CDR3 DNA follows: TGTGCCAGCAGTTTATCCGGGAGGCCACCCTACAATGAGCAGTTCTTC.